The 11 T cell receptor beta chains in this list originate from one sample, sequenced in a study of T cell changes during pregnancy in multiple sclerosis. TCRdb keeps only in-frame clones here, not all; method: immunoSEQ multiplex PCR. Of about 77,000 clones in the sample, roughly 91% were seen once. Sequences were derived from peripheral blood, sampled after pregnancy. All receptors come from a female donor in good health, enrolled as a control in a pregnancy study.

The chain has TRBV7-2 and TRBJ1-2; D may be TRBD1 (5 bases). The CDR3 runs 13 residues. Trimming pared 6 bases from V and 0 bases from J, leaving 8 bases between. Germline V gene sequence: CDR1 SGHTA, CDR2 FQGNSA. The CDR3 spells CASRTTANYGYTF. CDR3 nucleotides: TGTGCCAGCAGGACGACAGCTAACTATGGCTACACCTTC.

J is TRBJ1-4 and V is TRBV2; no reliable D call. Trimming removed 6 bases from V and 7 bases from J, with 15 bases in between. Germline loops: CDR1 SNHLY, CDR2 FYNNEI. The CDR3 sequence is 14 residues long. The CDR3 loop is CASSRGGVGEKLFF. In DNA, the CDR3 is TGTGCCAGCAGCCGCGGCGGGGTTGGTGAAAAACTGTTTTTT.

CDR3 DNA: TGCGCCAGCAGCTTGGGAGGGACGAACTCTGGAAACACCATATATTTT. Its translation is CASSLGGTNSGNTIYF. V is TRBV4-1 and J is TRBJ1-3, with D maybe TRBD1 (5 bases). The CDR3 runs 16 residues. The germline V and J ends were trimmed by 5 bases and 0 bases, with 14 bases remaining between them. CDR1 is MGHRA, CDR2 YSYEKL, per germline.

The CDR3 DNA reads TGTGCCAGAAGCTTGATCTTGTCCAGGGTAGATCCCTCAACTAATGAAAAACTGTTTTTT. Its translation is CARSLILSRVDPSTNEKLFF. This chain connects TRBV5-3 to TRBJ1-4; D possibly corresponds to TRBD1 (5 bases). TRBV5-3 is given ORF status, its function remaining uncertain. The CDR3 loop spans 20 amino acids. V was shortened by 1 base and J by 0 bases, with 22 bases between the two germline ends.

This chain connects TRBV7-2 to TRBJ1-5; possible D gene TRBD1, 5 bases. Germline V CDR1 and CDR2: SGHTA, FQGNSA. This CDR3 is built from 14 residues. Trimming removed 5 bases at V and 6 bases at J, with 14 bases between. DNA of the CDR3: TGTGCCAGCAGCCGCAGGGATGTTAGTCAGCCCCAGCATTTT. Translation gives CASSRRDVSQPQHF.

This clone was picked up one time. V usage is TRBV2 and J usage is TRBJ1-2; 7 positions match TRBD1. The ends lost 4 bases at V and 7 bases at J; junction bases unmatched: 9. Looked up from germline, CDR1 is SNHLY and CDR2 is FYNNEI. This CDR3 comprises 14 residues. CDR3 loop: CASSGNRQGSGYTF. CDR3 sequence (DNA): TGTGCCAGCAGTGGAAACCGACAGGGAAGTGGCTACACCTTC.

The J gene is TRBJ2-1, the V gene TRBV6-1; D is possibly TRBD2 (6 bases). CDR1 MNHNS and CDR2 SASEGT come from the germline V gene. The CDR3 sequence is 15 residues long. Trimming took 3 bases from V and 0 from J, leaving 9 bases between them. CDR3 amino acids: CASSDQGLSYNEQFF. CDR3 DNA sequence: TGTGCCAGCAGTGATCAGGGACTCTCCTACAATGAGCAGTTCTTC.

The CDR3: CASSQGQGINQPQHF. The CDR3, as DNA: TGCGCCAGCAGCCAAGGGCAGGGAATCAATCAGCCCCAGCATTTT. The chain joins TRBV4-1 to TRBJ1-5; D might be TRBD1 (5 bases). The CDR3 consists of 15 residues. Trimming removed 1 base from V and 3 bases from J, with 10 bases in between. CDR1 and CDR2 from the germline V gene are MGHRA and YSYEKL.

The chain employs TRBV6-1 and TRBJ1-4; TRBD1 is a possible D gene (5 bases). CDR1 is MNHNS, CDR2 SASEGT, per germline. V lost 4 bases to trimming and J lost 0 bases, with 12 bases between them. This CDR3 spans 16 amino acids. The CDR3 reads CASSVRRQTTNEKLFF. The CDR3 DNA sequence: TGTGCCAGCAGTGTTAGAAGACAGACAACTAATGAAAAACTGTTTTTT.

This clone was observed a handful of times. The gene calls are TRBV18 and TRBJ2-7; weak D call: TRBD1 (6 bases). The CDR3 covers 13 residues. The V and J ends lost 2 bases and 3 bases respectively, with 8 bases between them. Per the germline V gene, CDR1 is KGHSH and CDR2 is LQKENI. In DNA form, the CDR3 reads TGTGCCAGCTCACCAACAGGGTTCTACGAGCAGTACTTC. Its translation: CASSPTGFYEQYF.

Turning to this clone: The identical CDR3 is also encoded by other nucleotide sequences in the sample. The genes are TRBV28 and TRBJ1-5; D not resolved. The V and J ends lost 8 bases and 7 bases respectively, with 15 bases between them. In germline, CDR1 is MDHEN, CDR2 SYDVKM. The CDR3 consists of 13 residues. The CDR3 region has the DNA TGTGCCAGCCGAGGTCTAATCCAACAGCCCCAGCATTTT. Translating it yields CASRGLIQQPQHF. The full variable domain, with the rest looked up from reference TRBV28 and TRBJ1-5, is DVKVTQSSRYLVKRTGEKVFLECVQDMDHENMFWYRQDPGLGLRLIYFSYDVKMKEKGDIPEGYSVSREKKERFSLILESASTNQTSMYLCASRGLIQQPQHFGDGTRLSIL.